This T cell receptor beta chain was found in a study of cytomegalovirus exposure and HLA in healthy donors. Study-wide points: Reportedly, diagnosis of cytomegalovirus status by the classifier showed high specificity and sensitivity. In terms of immune exposure information, only CMV serostatus was available.

This clone was observed a handful of times. The antigen is unknown. Everyone who donated was a healthy bone marrow donor. The PCR used 60 Vbeta and 13 Jbeta primers. Only in-frame clones appear in the TCRdb table, and some are missing; sequencing was by immunoSEQ multiplex PCR. Of nearly 100,000 clones in the sample, approximately 9% were seen once. The receptor comes from a man aged 50-60 years in good health and CMV-seropositive. The sequencing input was PBMCs.

The CDR3 sequence is CASSLDLAGNTGELFF. In DNA form, the CDR3 reads TGTGCCAGCAGCTTAGATCTAGCGGGAAACACCGGGGAGCTGTTTTTT. The V and J genes are TRBV7-9 and TRBJ2-2; 9 nucleotides line up with TRBD2. CDR1 is SEHNR and CDR2 is FQNEAQ in the germline V gene (reference sequence). The trim removed 1 base at V and 2 bases at J, leaving 2 bases unmatched. The CDR3 consists of 16 residues.